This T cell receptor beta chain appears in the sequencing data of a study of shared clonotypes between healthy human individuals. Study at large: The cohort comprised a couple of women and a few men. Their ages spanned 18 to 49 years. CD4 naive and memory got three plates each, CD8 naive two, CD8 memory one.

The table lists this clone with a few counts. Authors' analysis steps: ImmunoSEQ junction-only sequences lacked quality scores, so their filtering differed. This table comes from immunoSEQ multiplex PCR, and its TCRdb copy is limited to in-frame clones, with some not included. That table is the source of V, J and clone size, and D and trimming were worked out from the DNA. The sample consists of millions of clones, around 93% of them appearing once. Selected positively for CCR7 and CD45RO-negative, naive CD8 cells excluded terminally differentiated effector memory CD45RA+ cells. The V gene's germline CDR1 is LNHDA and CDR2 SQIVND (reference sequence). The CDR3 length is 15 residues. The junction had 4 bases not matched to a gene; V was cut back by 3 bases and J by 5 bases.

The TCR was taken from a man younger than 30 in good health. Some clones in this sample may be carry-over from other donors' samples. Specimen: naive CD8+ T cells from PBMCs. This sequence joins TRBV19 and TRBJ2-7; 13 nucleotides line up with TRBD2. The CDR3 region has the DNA TGTGCCAGTAGTATTGGACTAGCGGGAGCAAACGAGCAGTACTTC. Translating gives CASSIGLAGANEQYF.